This T cell receptor beta chain was found in a study of human T cells and chemical hapten exposure. On the study more broadly: Upper inner arm skin measuring approximately 2 cm by approximately 2 cm received 2% DPC for sensitization.

This clonotype turned up a few times. V shed 4 bases, J shed 6 bases, and the junction held 9 bases outside the gene matches. Germline V gene data show CDR1 as KGHDR and CDR2 as SFDVKD. This CDR3 has 15 amino acids. Specified time point: pre-sensitization, week 0. The sample's treatment: therapeutic diphenylcyclopropenone sensitization with weekly scalp DPC. Individual cDNA molecules each carried unique molecular identifiers attached by the library. MiXCR, run by TCRdb on the RACE reads, gives a single entry per CDR3 protein. The sample includes 280,000 or so distinct CDR3 sequences, 7.7% of them seen just once.

Sequencing was performed on whole blood, taken in connection with sensitization to the hapten diphenylcyclopropenone (DPC). This TCR was recovered from a man aged 18 to 30 with alopecia areata. Some clones in this sample may be carry-over from other donors' samples. The genes are TRBV24-1 and TRBJ2-3; 7 bases align to TRBD1. CDR3 in DNA: TGTGCCACCAGTGACCCACGACAGGGTCCGGATACGCAGTATTTT. Residues: CATSDPRQGPDTQYF.